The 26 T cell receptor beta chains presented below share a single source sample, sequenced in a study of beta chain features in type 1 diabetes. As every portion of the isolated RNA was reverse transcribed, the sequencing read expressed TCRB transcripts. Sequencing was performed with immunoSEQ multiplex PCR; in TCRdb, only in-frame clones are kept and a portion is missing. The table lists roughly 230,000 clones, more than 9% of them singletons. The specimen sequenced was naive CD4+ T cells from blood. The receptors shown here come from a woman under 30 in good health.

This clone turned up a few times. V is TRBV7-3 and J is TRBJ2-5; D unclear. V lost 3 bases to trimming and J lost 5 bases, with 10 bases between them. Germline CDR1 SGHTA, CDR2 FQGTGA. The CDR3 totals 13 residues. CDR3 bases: TGTGCCAGCAGCTTCCGGGTTTGGGAGACCCAGTACTTC. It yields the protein CASSFRVWETQYF.

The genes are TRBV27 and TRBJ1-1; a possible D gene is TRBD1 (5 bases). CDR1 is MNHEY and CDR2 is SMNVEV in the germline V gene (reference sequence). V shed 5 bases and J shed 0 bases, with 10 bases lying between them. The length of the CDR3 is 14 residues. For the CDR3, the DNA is TGTGCCAGCAGTCTGGGACTAATGAACACTGAAGCTTTCTTT. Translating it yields CASSLGLMNTEAFF.

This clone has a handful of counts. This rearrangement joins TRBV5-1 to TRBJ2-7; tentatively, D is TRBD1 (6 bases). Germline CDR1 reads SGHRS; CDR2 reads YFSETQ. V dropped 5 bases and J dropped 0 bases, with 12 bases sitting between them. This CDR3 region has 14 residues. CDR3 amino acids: CASRRQVSSYEQYF. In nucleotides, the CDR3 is TGCGCCAGCAGACGACAGGTTAGCTCCTACGAGCAGTACTTC. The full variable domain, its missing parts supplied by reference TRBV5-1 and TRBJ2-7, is KAGVTQTPRYLIKTRGQQVTLSCSPISGHRSVSWYQQTPGQGLQFLFEYFSETQRNKGNFPGRFSGRQFSNSRSEMNVSTLELGDSALYLCASRRQVSSYEQYFGPGTRLTVT.

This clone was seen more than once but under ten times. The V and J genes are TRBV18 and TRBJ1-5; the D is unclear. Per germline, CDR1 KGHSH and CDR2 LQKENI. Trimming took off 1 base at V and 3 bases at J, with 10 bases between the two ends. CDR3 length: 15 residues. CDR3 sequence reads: CASSPRSDLNQPQHF. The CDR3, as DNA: TGTGCCAGCTCACCACGGAGTGACCTCAATCAGCCCCAGCATTTT.

The CDR3, as DNA: TGTGCCAGCTCACCACAGGCCGGGGGGGAGTCGAGGCTGTTTTTT. It encodes CASSPQAGGESRLFF. This chain joins TRBV18 and TRBJ1-4; possibly TRBD1 for D (5 bases). The germline CDR1 and CDR2 sequences are KGHSH and LQKENI. CDR3 length equals 15 residues. V lost 1 base, J lost 14 bases, and 20 bases lay in between. The whole variable domain, remainder taken from reference TRBV18 and TRBJ1-4, is NAGVMQNPRHLVRRRGQEARLRCSPMKGHSHVYWYRQLPEEGLKFMVYLQKENIIDESGMPKERFSAEFPKEGPSILRIQQVVRGDSAAYFCASSPQAGGESRLFFGSGTQLSVL.

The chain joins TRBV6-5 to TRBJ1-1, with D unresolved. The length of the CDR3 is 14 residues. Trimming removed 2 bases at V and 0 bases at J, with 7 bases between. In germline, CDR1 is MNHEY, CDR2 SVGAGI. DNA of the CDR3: TGTGCCAGCAGTTACGTGGCAGTGAACACTGAAGCTTTCTTT. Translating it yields CASSYVAVNTEAFF.

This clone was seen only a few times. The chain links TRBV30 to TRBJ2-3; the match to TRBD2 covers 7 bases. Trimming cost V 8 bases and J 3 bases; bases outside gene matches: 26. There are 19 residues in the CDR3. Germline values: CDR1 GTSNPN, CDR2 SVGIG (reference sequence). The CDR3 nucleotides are TGTGCCCTGGAGCCCCCAAAGGGAAGCGGGGTGTTGAGTACAGATACGCAGTATTTT. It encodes CALEPPKGSGVLSTDTQYF.

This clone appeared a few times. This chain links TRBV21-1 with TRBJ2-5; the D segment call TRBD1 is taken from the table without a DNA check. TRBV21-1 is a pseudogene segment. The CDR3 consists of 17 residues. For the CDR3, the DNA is TGTGCCAGCAGCAAAGGACCCCGGTGGGACAGCCGGGAGACCCAGTACTTC. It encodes CASSKGPRWDSRETQYF.

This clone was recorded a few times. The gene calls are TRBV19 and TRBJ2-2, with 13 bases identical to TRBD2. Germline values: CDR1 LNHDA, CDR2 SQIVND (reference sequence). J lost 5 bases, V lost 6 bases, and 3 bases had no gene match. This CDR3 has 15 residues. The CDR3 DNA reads TGTGCCAGTAGGCCGGGACTAGCGGGGACCGGGGAGCTGTTTTTT. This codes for CASRPGLAGTGELFF.

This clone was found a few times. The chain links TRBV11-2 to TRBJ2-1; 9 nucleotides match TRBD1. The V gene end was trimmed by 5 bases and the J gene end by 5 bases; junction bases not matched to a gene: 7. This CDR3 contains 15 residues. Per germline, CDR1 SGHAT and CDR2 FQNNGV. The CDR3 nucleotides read TGTGCCAGCAGCGAGAACAGGGGGCTACACAATGAGCAGTTCTTC. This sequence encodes CASSENRGLHNEQFF.

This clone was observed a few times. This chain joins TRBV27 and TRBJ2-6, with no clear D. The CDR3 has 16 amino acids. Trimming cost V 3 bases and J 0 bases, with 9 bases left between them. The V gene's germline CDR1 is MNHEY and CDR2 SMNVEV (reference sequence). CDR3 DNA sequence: TGTGCCAGCAGTTTTTGGCGAGGCTCTGGGGCCAACGTCCTGACTTTC. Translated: CASSFWRGSGANVLTF.

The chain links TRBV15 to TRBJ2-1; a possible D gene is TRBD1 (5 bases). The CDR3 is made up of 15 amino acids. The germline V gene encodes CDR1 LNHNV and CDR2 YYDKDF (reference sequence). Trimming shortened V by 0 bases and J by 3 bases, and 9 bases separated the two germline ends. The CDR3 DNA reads TGTGCCACCAGCAGAGACAGGGCAGGCTACAATGAGCAGTTCTTC. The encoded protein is CATSRDRAGYNEQFF.

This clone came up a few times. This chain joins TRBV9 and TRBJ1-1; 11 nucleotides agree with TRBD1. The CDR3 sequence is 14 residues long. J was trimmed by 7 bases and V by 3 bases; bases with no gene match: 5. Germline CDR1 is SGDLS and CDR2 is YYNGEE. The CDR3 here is CASSDGTGGSEAFF. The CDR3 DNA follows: TGTGCCAGCAGCGACGGGACAGGGGGGAGTGAAGCTTTCTTT.

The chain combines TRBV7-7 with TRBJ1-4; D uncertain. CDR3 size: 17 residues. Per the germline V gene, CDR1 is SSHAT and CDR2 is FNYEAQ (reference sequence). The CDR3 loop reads CASSPSPLTTTHEKLFF. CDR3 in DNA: TGTGCTAGCTCCCCTTCGCCATTAACAACGACTCATGAAAAACTGTTTTTT.

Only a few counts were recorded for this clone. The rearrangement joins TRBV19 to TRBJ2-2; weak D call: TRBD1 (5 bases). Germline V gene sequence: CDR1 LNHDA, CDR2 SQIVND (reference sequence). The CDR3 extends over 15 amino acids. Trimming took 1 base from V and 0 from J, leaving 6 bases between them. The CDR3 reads CASSIARANTGELFF. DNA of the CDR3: TGTGCCAGTAGTATAGCCAGGGCGAACACCGGGGAGCTGTTTTTT.

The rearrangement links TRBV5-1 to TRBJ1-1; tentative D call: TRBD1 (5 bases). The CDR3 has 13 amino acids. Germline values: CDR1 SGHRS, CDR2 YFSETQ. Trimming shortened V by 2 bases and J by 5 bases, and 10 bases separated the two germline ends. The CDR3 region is CASSLTRDTEAFF. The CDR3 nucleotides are TGCGCCAGCAGCTTAACCAGGGATACTGAAGCTTTCTTT.

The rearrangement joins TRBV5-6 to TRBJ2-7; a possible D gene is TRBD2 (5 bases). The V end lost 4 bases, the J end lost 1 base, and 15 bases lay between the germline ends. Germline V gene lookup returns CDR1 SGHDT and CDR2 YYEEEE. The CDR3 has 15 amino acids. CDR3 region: CASSSPGPGSYEQYF. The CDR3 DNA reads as TGTGCCAGCAGCAGTCCGGGCCCGGGGTCCTACGAGCAGTACTTC.

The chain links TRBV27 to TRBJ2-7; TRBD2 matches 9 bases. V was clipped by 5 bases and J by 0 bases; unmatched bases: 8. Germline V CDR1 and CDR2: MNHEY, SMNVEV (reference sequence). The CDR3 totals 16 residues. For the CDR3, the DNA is TGTGCCAGCAGTGGGGCAGGACTAGCGCCCTCCTACGAGCAGTACTTC. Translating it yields CASSGAGLAPSYEQYF.

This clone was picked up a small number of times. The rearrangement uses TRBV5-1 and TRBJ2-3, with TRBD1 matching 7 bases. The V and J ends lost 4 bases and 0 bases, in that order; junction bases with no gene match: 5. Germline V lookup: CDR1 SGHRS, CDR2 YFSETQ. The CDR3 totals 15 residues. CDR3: CASSRTGQSTDTQYF. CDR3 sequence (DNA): TGCGCCAGCAGCAGGACAGGCCAAAGCACAGATACGCAGTATTTT.

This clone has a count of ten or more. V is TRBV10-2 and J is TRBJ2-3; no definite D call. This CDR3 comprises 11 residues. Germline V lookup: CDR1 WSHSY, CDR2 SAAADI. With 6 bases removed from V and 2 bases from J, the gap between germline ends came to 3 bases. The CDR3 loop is CASSVTDTQYF. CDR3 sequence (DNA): TGCGCCAGCAGCGTCACAGATACGCAGTATTTT.

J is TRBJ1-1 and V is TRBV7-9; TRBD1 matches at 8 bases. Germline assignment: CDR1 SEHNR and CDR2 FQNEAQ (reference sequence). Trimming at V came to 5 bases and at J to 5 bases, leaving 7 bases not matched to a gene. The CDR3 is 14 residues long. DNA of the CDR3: TGTGCCAGCAGCCCACGGACAGGGAAGACTGAAGCTTTCTTT. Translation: CASSPRTGKTEAFF.

CDR3 nucleotides: TGTGCCAGCAGCCCTACAGGGCCTTCTAACTATGGCTACACCTTC. It is translated as CASSPTGPSNYGYTF. The chain joins TRBV5-6 to TRBJ1-2, with a possible D match to TRBD1 (6 bases). The CDR3 is 15 amino acids. Germline CDR1 and CDR2: SGHDT and YYEEEE. With 4 bases removed from V and 0 bases from J, the gap between germline ends came to 13 bases.

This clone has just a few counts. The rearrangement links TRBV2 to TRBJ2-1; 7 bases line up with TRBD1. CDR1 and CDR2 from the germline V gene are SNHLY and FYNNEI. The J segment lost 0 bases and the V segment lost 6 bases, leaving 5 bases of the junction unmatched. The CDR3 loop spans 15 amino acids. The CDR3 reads CASSATGDSYNEQFF. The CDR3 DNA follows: TGTGCCAGCAGCGCAACAGGGGACTCCTACAATGAGCAGTTCTTC.

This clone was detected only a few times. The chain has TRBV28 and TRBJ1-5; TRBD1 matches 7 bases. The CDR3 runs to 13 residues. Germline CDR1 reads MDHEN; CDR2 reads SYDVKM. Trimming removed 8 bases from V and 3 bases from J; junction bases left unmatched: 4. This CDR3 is CASGDRVNQPQHF. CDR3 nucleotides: TGTGCCAGCGGAGACAGGGTCAATCAGCCCCAGCATTTT.

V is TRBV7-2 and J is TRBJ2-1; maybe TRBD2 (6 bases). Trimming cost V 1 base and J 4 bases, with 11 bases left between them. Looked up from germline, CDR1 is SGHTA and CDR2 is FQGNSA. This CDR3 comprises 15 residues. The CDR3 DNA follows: TGTGCCAGCAGCTTAGGGGCGCGGGGATACAATGAGCAGTTCTTC. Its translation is CASSLGARGYNEQFF.

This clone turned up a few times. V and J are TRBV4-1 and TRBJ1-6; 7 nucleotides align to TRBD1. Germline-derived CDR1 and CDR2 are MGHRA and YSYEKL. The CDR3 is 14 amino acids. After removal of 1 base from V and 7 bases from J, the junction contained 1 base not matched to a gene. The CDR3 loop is CASSQVQGNSPLHF. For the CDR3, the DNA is TGCGCCAGCAGCCAAGTACAGGGGAATTCACCCCTCCACTTT.